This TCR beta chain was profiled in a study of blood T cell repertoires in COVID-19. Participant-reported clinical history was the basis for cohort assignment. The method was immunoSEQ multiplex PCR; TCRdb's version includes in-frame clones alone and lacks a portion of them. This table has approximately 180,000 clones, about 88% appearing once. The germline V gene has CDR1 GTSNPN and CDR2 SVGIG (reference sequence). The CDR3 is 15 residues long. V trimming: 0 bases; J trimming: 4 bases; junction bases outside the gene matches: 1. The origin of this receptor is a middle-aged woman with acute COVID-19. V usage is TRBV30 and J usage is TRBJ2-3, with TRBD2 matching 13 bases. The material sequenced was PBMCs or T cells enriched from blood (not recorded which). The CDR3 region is CAWSVLAGGADTQYF. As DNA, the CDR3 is TGTGCCTGGAGTGTACTAGCGGGAGGGGCAGATACGCAGTATTTT.